This T cell receptor (beta chain) comes out of a study of cytomegalovirus exposure and HLA in healthy donors. Points from the study as a whole: A link between a missense DCLRE1C variant and TCR beta V- and J-gene trimming emerged from a later analysis. In a later analysis, about 17,000 TCR beta sequences were associated with HLA alleles at 0.05 false discovery rate. The study found most TCR sequences rare, yet found some public TCRs in many donors.

This PCR relied on a set of 60 Vbeta primers and 13 Jbeta primers. The table came from immunoSEQ multiplex PCR; TCRdb's copy has only in-frame clones and leaves some out. The sample has about 140,000 clones, roughly 80% seen once. Of note for this clone: Antigen: not known.

The V gene lost 4 bases and the J gene lost 7 bases, with 12 bases spanning the gap. Germline lookup yields CDR1 SGHRS and CDR2 YFSETQ. This CDR3 spans 13 amino acids. This chain joins TRBV5-1 and TRBJ2-1; a possible D gene is TRBD2 (5 bases). The TCR was taken from a woman aged 45-59 years in good health and CMV-seropositive. The sample was PBMCs. CDR3 nucleotide sequence: TGCGCCAGCAGCGACTTGGGCGGGAATGAGCAGTTCTTC. Translation: CASSDLGGNEQFF.